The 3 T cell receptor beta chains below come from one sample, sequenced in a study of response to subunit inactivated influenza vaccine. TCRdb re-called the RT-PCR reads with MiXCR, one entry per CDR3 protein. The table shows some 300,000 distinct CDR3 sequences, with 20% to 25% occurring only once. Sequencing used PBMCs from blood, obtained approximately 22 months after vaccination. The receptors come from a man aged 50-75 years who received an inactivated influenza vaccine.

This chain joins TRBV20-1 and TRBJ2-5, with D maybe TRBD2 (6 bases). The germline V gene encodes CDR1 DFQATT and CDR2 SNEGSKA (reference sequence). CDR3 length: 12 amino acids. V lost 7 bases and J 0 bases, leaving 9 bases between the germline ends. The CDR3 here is CSGRVYQETQYF. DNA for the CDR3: TGCAGTGGGAGGGTATACCAAGAGACCCAGTACTTC.

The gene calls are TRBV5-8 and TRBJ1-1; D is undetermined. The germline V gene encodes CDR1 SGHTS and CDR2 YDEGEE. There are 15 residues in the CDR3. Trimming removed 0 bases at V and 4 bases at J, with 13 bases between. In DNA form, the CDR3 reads TGTGCCAGCAGCTTGGCCTCGATTTTACGCACTGAAGCTTTCTTT. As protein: CASSLASILRTEAFF.

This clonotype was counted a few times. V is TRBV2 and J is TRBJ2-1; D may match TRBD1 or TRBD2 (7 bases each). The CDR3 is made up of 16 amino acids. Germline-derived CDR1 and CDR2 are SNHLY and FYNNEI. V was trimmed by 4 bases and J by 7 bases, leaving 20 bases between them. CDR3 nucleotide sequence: TGTGCCAGCAGTGCAGGGGGGGTCCCGGGTTGGAATGAGCAGTTCTTC. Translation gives CASSAGGVPGWNEQFF.